The clone carrying this T cell receptor beta chain was found many times. The antigen is not known. Unique molecular identifiers were used in preparing the TCRbeta library. TCRdb fed the PCR reads into MiXCR, producing one record per CDR3 protein. In the table there are about 260,000 distinct CDR3 sequences, 6.5% to 9% of which are singletons. The CDR3 spans 17 residues. V gave up 7 bases and J gave up 4 bases; unmatched junction bases: 16. The source of the sample is a study of T-cell reconstitution after alpha-beta-depleted transplantation in children. The study, taken as a whole, reports: The authors attributed T-cell counts and diversity one year after transplant mostly to newly produced T cells. Surviving recipient T cells and intrathymic progenitors accounted for some patients' high TCRbeta diversity at day 60.

Sequencing used PBMCs, mostly from graft donor cells, obtained 180 days after TCRalphabeta/CD19-depleted stem cell transplant. The TCR sequence derives from a male patient under 18 who had a stem cell transplant for acute lymphoblastic leukemia, so the T cells may come from the graft donor. J is TRBJ2-5 and V is TRBV12-3 or TRBV12-4, with 9 bases fitting TRBD1. The CDR3 coding sequence is TGTGCCAGCAAGGCCTTTCCGGGACAGGGATTTAGAGAGACCCAGTACTTC. Protein sequence: CASKAFPGQGFRETQYF.